The present entry profiles one T cell receptor (beta chain) with its context. Compared with germline, one end of the junction differs, possibly owing to a read error. Method: immunoSEQ multiplex PCR; TCRdb's copy keeps in-frame clones and lacks some. The sample lists 2,000 to 2,500 clones; about 90% were seen once. The record originates from a study of T cell repertoires in ileal Crohn's disease. The length of the CDR3 is 13 residues. Per germline, CDR1 SSHAT and CDR2 FNYEAQ (reference sequence). The clonotype originates from an adult with Crohn's disease. The chain uses TRBV7-7 and TRBJ2-7, with a tentative D call TRBD2 (6 bases). The sequenced sample was ileal tissue. The CDR3 region has the DNA TGTGCTAGCAGCGGGCGGGTCGGCTCCGAGCAGTACTTC. It encodes CASSGRVGSEQYF.